Presented here are 2 T cell receptor beta chains from one specimen sequenced in a study of immune cell composition in non-small cell lung cancer. The normal lung sample lay at least 3 cm, and maximally far, from the tumour. Sequencing was performed with immunoSEQ multiplex PCR; in TCRdb, only in-frame clones are kept and a portion is missing. The sample comprises more than 15,000 clones, 77% of which are singletons, and roughly a tenth rests with the top ten. These data also formed part of another study, on CD4 T cells in lung cancer.

The sample taken for sequencing was non-adjacent lung tissue. The receptors here all came from a human donor with non-small cell lung cancer.

Here the CDR3 reads CASSVDSDAYNSPLHF. The DNA of the CDR3 is TGTGCCAGCAGCGTAGATTCAGACGCCTATAATTCACCCCTCCACTTT. The chain couples TRBV9 to TRBJ1-6; no firm D call. With 0 bases removed from V and 2 bases from J, the gap between germline ends came to 9 bases. Germline loops: CDR1 SGDLS, CDR2 YYNGEE. The CDR3 runs 16 residues. Full variable domain (remainder filled in from reference TRBV9 and TRBJ1-6): DSGVTQTPKHLITATGQRVTLRCSPRSGDLSVYWYQQSLDQGLQFLIQYYNGEERAKGNILERFSAQQFPDLHSELNLSSLELGDSALYFCASSVDSDAYNSPLHFGNGTRLTVT.

The chain has TRBV7-2 and TRBJ2-5; D remains unclear. The CDR3 sequence is 13 residues long. The germline gives CDR1 SGHTA, CDR2 FQGNSA. The V gene lost 5 bases and the J gene lost 2 bases, with 9 bases spanning the gap. CDR3: CASSLVVQETQYF. CDR3 nucleotides: TGTGCCAGCAGCCTTGTCGTGCAAGAGACCCAGTACTTC. Full variable domain (remainder filled in from reference TRBV7-2 and TRBJ2-5): GAGVSQSPSNKVTEKGKDVELRCDPISGHTALYWYRQSLGQGLEFLIYFQGNSAPDKSGLPSDRFSAERTGGSVSTLTIQRTQQEDSAVYLCASSLVVQETQYFGPGTRLLVL.